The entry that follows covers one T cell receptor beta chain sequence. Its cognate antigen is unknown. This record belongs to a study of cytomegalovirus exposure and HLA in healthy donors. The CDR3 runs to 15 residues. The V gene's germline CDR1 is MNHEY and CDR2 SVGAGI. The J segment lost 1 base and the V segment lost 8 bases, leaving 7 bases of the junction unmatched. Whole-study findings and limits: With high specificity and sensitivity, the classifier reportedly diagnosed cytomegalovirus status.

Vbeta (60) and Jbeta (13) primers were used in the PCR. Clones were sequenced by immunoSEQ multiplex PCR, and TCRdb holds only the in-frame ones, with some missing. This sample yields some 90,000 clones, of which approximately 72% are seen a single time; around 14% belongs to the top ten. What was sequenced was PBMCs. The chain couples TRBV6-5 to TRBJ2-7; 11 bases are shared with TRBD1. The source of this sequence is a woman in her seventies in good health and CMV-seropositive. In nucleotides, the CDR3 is TGTGCCAGCCGAGTGGGGACAGGGGGGTCCTACGAGCAGTACTTC. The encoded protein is CASRVGTGGSYEQYF.